This T cell receptor (beta chain) appears in the sequencing data of a study of blood T cell repertoires in COVID-19. Study background: Sites across the United States, Italy and Spain contributed samples from acute and convalescent COVID-19.

This CDR3 has 14 amino acids. Germline V gives CDR1 SGHRS, CDR2 YFSETQ. The V end was cut by 4 bases, the J end by 0 bases, with 9 bases between. Original processing notes: The authors estimated nucleated cell counts from reference gene primer amplification. The data were produced by immunoSEQ multiplex PCR, yet TCRdb's version contains in-frame clones alone and is incomplete. The V and J calls and clone size come from that table; D and trimming were worked out from the DNA. This table holds 150,000 to 200,000 clones, 85% to 90% found once. This clonotype was obtained from a young man with acute or convalescent COVID-19. The sequenced sample was peripheral blood. The chain links TRBV5-1 to TRBJ2-3; D gene uncertain. The CDR3 here is CASSGLASTDTQYF. DNA of the CDR3: TGCGCCAGCAGCGGATTAGCTAGCACAGATACGCAGTATTTT. Drawing the rest from reference TRBV5-1 and TRBJ2-3, the complete variable domain is KAGVTQTPRYLIKTRGQQVTLSCSPISGHRSVSWYQQTPGQGLQFLFEYFSETQRNKGNFPGRFSGRQFSNSRSEMNVSTLELGDSALYLCASSGLASTDTQYFGPGTRLTVL.